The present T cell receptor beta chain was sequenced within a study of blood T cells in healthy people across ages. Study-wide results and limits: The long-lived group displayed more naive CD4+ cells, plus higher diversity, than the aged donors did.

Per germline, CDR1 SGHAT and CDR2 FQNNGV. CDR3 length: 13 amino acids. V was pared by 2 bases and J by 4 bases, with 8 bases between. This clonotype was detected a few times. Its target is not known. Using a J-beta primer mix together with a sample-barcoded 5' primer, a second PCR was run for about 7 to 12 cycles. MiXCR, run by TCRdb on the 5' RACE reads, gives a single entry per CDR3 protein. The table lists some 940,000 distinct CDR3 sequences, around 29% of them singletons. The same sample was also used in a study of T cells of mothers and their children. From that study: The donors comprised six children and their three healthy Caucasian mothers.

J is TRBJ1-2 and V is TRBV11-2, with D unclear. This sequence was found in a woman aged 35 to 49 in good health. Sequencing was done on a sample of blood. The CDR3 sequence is CASSLRFRYGYTF. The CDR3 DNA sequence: TGTGCCAGCAGCTTACGGTTTCGCTATGGCTACACCTTC.